Here is one T cell receptor (beta chain) with its context. The target antigen is unknown. This CDR3 comprises 13 residues. Germline lookup yields CDR1 ENHRY and CDR2 SYGVKD. This sample is part of a study of T cells expressing NK-cell markers. Study-level information: With respect to HCMV, seven of the eight sequenced donors were seropositive, and one was seronegative.

The authors generated TCR beta cDNA through 5'RACE template switching with UMIs. From the 5' RACE reads, TCRdb lists one entry per CDR3 protein and no DNA. This table lists a few hundred thousand distinct CDR3 sequences. Study-wide points: Whether expanded NKG2C+ T cell clones were HCMV specific stayed uncertain.

The receptor was derived from a man aged 18 to 35 in good health. The sample taken for sequencing was blood T cells: a sorted CD56 or NKG2C T cell subset, CD4+ or CD8+ T cells, or bulk PBMC T cells (not recorded which). The chain uses TRBV10-3 and TRBJ2-1; without DNA, the TCRdb call of TRBD2 cannot be checked. The chain's CDR3 is CAISDLLGNEQFF.